The 27 T cell receptor beta chains in this list originate from one sample, sequenced in a study of post-analysis software for immune sequencing data. For these TCRs, the target antigens are not known. Unique molecular identifiers featured in each of the TCR beta cDNA libraries. TCRdb independently ran MiXCR on the PCR reads; one entry per CDR3 protein. The top ten hold about 3.4% of the sample, which has about 210,000 distinct CDR3 sequences, approximately 28% seen once. General study findings and limits: Comparison of patients with controls showed 4 to 6 TRBV segments more frequent in patients, TRBV5-6, TRBV5-1 and TRBV20-1 among them.

Sequencing input: blood. The origin of the receptors is a girl aged 2-17 years with multiple sclerosis.

This chain uses TRBV9 with TRBJ2-4; D is possibly TRBD2 (5 bases). The J call may be wrong; the DNA end is better matched by TRBJ2-7. Germline V gives CDR1 SGDLS, CDR2 YYNGEE. The CDR3 runs to 12 residues. CDR3 DNA sequence: TGTGCCAGCAGCGTAGTGGAGGACGAGCAGTACTTC. Protein: CASSVVEDEQYF.

This clonotype has just a few counts. The rearrangement uses TRBV28 and TRBJ1-5, with D perhaps TRBD1 (6 bases). This CDR3 contains 15 residues. The ends were cut back, 7 bases at V and 7 bases at J, with 20 bases in the middle. Per germline, CDR1 MDHEN and CDR2 SYDVKM. CDR3 nucleotides: TGTGCCAGCAACCAGAATGGGGCAGGGGCCCAGCCCCAGCATTTT. Encoded protein: CASNQNGAGAQPQHF.

This chain uses TRBV28 with TRBJ2-7; D possibly corresponds to TRBD2 (5 bases). Per germline, CDR1 MDHEN and CDR2 SYDVKM. V was pared by 6 bases and J by 7 bases, with 22 bases between. The CDR3 runs to 15 residues. Written as DNA, the CDR3 is TGTGCCAGCAGCCCCGGTACCCACGACTACAATGAGCAGTACTTC. This codes for CASSPGTHDYNEQYF. The full variable domain, completed using reference TRBV28 and TRBJ2-7, is DVKVTQSSRYLVKRTGEKVFLECVQDMDHENMFWYRQDPGLGLRLIYFSYDVKMKEKGDIPEGYSVSREKKERFSLILESASTNQTSMYLCASSPGTHDYNEQYFGPGTRLTVT.

This clonotype was seen only a few times. The genes are TRBV27 and TRBJ1-5; a possible D gene is TRBD1 (5 bases). CDR1 is MNHEY, CDR2 SMNVEV, per germline (reference sequence). The CDR3 runs to 15 residues. Between the trimmed V and J ends, which lost 6 bases and 1 base, there was a span of 13 bases. In nucleotides, the CDR3 is TGTGCCAGCAGCCCAGGGCGGTTAAGCAATCAGCCCCAGCATTTT. It is translated as CASSPGRLSNQPQHF.

The chain combines TRBV6-6 with TRBJ1-3; TRBD1 might be the D (6 bases). Germline values: CDR1 MNHNY, CDR2 SVGAGI (reference sequence). The V end lost 6 bases, the J end lost 0 bases, and 18 bases lay between the germline ends. This CDR3 spans 17 amino acids. The CDR3 sequence is CASSPSGQYSSGNTIYF. The DNA of the CDR3 is TGTGCCAGCAGCCCCTCCGGACAGTACTCCTCTGGAAACACCATATATTTT.

This clonotype was picked up many times. This chain joins TRBV5-8 and TRBJ2-3, with 7 positions matching TRBD2. Germline assignment: CDR1 SGHTS and CDR2 YDEGEE. The CDR3 is made up of 15 amino acids. J gave up 4 bases and V 1 base, and 6 bases lay outside the gene matches. CDR3 nucleotide sequence: TGTGCCAGCAGCTTGAACGGGAGGAGGTCAGATACGCAGTATTTT. Amino acids: CASSLNGRRSDTQYF.

Note on this clonotype: A read error may explain this, as a much larger clone is one base away. V usage is TRBV15 and J usage is TRBJ2-5; maybe TRBD1 (6 bases). Germline V gives CDR1 LNHNV, CDR2 YYDKDF (reference sequence). V was pared by 1 base and J by 11 bases, with 14 bases between. The CDR3 sequence is 13 residues long. The CDR3, as DNA: TGTGCCACCAGCAGAGGAGTAGGGGGTGAGCAGTACTTC. The encoded protein is CATSRGVGGEQYF.

Details on this clonotype: A clone one base away is much larger, so this may be a read error. The chain carries TRBV21-1 and TRBJ2-1; the table's D call of TRBD2 was not tested on the DNA. TRBV21-1 is a documented pseudogene. The CDR3 has 13 residues. For the CDR3, the DNA is TGTGCCAGCAGGGCTAGCGGCTACAATGAGCAGTTCTTC. This encodes CASRASGYNEQFF.

The V call is TRBV29-1, the J call TRBJ1-2; 7 nucleotides agree with TRBD1. CDR3 length: 16 residues. The germline V gene encodes CDR1 SQVTM and CDR2 ANQGSEA. The V segment lost 2 bases and the J segment 1 base; nucleotides outside the gene matches: 10. CDR3 sequence reads: CSVENSLTGSNYGYTF. CDR3 nucleotide sequence: TGCAGCGTTGAAAACAGTTTGACAGGGAGTAACTATGGCTACACCTTC.

This clonotype was seen a handful of times. This sequence joins TRBV9 and TRBJ2-2, with 12 bases that match TRBD2. The V and J ends lost 0 bases and 2 bases, in that order; junction bases with no gene match: 8. Germline V gene lookup returns CDR1 SGDLS and CDR2 YYNGEE. CDR3 length equals 19 residues. The CDR3 DNA is TGTGCCAGCAGCGTAGCTGGTGAACTAGCGGGAGGTAACACCGGGGAGCTGTTTTTT. Protein sequence: CASSVAGELAGGNTGELFF.

On this clonotype itself: A read error is possible here, since a much larger clone lies one base away. The CDR3 coding sequence is TGTGCCGGCAGCCGCAGTGCCGGGACCTACGAGCAGTACTTC. The encoded protein is CAGSRSAGTYEQYF. This sequence joins TRBV12-3 or TRBV12-4 and TRBJ2-7; maybe TRBD2 (5 bases). The CDR3 contains 14 residues.

At least ten counts were recorded for this clonotype. The chain joins TRBV5-1 to TRBJ2-1, with TRBD2 identical over 9 bases. CDR1 and CDR2 from the germline V gene are SGHRS and YFSETQ. The CDR3 runs 16 residues. Losses at the gene ends were 0 bases for V and 8 bases for J; bases not matched to a gene: 9. CDR3 nucleotide sequence: TGCGCCAGCAGCTTGGCCTTAGCGGGGGATTGGCATGAGCAGTTCTTC. This codes for CASSLALAGDWHEQFF.

This clonotype was observed a few times. The rearrangement uses TRBV5-1 and TRBJ2-5; 11 bases agree with TRBD1. The trim removed 0 bases at V and 4 bases at J, leaving 5 bases unmatched. Germline CDR1 SGHRS, CDR2 YFSETQ. CDR3 size: 16 residues. The chain's CDR3 is CASSLAGTGGSETQYF. The CDR3 region has the DNA TGCGCCAGCAGCTTGGCCGGGACAGGGGGATCAGAGACCCAGTACTTC.

This clonotype was detected only a few times. The chain is built from TRBV12-3 or TRBV12-4 and TRBJ1-6; D is unclear. The CDR3 loop spans 13 amino acids. V was cut by 3 bases and J by 10 bases, with 10 bases left in between. CDR3 amino acids: CASSLSDGSPLHF. The CDR3, as DNA: TGTGCCAGCAGTTTGAGCGACGGCTCACCCCTCCACTTT.

This clonotype was recorded at least ten times. V and J are TRBV5-1 and TRBJ1-4; D is uncertain. The CDR3 contains 15 residues. The V gene's germline CDR1 is SGHRS and CDR2 YFSETQ. Trimming removed 7 bases from V and 3 bases from J, with 16 bases in between. The CDR3 region is CASGEGAGANEKLFF. The CDR3 DNA reads TGCGCCAGCGGCGAGGGTGCCGGGGCTAATGAAAAACTGTTTTTT.

This clonotype was seen at least ten times. V gene TRBV29-1 combines with J gene TRBJ1-2, with no clear D. This CDR3 contains 10 residues. The germline V gene encodes CDR1 SQVTM and CDR2 ANQGSEA. V gave up 4 bases and J gave up 4 bases, with 4 bases separating them. In DNA, the CDR3 is TGCAGCGTTGGGGGCTATGGCTACACCTTC. Translation gives CSVGGYGYTF.

This clonotype was found many times. V is TRBV20-1 and J is TRBJ1-2; D possibly corresponds to TRBD1 (6 bases). The V end was cut by 6 bases, the J end by 2 bases, with 19 bases between. The CDR3 spans 15 residues. Germline CDR1 reads DFQATT; CDR2 reads SNEGSKA (reference sequence). CDR3 in DNA: TGCAGTGCGAGCCCGCGCCAGGGGCTAAACTATGGCTACACCTTC. It yields the protein CSASPRQGLNYGYTF.

The J gene is TRBJ1-2, the V gene TRBV7-2, with TRBD1 as a possible D gene (5 bases). Trimming pared 3 bases from V and 7 bases from J, leaving 15 bases between. The CDR3 has 14 amino acids. The germline gives CDR1 SGHTA, CDR2 FQGNSA. CDR3 protein: CASSFRDARRGYTF. CDR3 nucleotides: TGTGCCAGCAGCTTCCGGGACGCGAGGCGTGGCTACACCTTC.

CDR3 sequence reads: CASNPQTGTGTYGYTF. CDR3 nucleotides: TGTGCCAGCAACCCCCAAACCGGGACAGGAACCTATGGCTACACCTTC. The V call is TRBV6-5, the J call TRBJ1-2, with 8 nucleotides matching TRBD1. J gave up 4 bases and V 7 bases, and 14 bases lay outside the gene matches. This CDR3 is 16 amino acids long. CDR1 is MNHEY, CDR2 SVGAGI, per germline.

This chain links TRBV12-3 or TRBV12-4 with TRBJ1-5, with unresolved D. CDR3 length equals 12 residues. The germline V and J ends were trimmed by 6 bases and 7 bases, with 10 bases remaining between them. CDR3 protein: CASSHRRQPQHF. The CDR3, as DNA: TGTGCCAGCAGCCACCGCCGGCAGCCCCAGCATTTT.

In its sample, this clonotype was seen many times. The chain has TRBV20-1 and TRBJ2-1, with D perhaps TRBD1 or TRBD2 (5 bases each). CDR3 length: 15 residues. With 0 bases removed from V and 5 bases from J, the gap between germline ends came to 14 bases. The germline gives CDR1 DFQATT, CDR2 SNEGSKA (reference sequence). CDR3: CSARDRGRGHNEQFF. For the CDR3, the DNA is TGCAGTGCTAGAGATCGGGGCCGAGGGCACAATGAGCAGTTCTTC.

CDR3 residues: CASSLPWRGLSVHEQYF. The CDR3 DNA is TGTGCCAGCAGTTTACCTTGGAGGGGTCTTTCGGTCCACGAGCAGTACTTC. V and J are TRBV28 and TRBJ2-7, with a tentative D call TRBD2 (6 bases). This CDR3 is built from 17 residues. V lost 2 bases to trimming and J lost 5 bases, with 22 bases between them. Germline loops: CDR1 MDHEN, CDR2 SYDVKM.

This clonotype was detected only a few times. This chain uses TRBV4-1 with TRBJ1-4; D is unclear. The V end lost 0 bases, the J end lost 10 bases, and 15 bases lay between the germline ends. The CDR3 has 15 amino acids. Per germline, CDR1 MGHRA and CDR2 YSYEKL. The chain's CDR3 is CASSQEWSPEGKLFF. CDR3 sequence (DNA): TGCGCCAGCAGCCAAGAGTGGAGCCCAGAGGGAAAACTGTTTTTT.

This clonotype was seen ten or more times. The V gene is TRBV5-1, the J gene TRBJ2-1; D may be TRBD2 (5 bases). Trimming removed 0 bases from V and 8 bases from J, with 9 bases in between. Germline V CDR1 and CDR2: SGHRS, YFSETQ. This CDR3 comprises 13 residues. As DNA, the CDR3 is TGCGCCAGCAGCTTGGTGGTGGAGGATGAGCAGTTCTTC. This gives the protein CASSLVVEDEQFF.

This clonotype was counted many times. The chain recombines TRBV20-1 with TRBJ2-7; a possible D gene is TRBD2 (6 bases). The CDR3 runs 16 residues. The germline CDR1 and CDR2 sequences are DFQATT and SNEGSKA (reference sequence). V was cut by 3 bases and J by 2 bases, with 20 bases left in between. The CDR3 nucleotides read TGCAGTGCTAGCCGCAGGAGGGGTCAACGTCCCTACGAGCAGTACTTC. Translating gives CSASRRRGQRPYEQYF.

There are many counts of this clonotype. The gene calls are TRBV20-1 and TRBJ1-4, with D maybe TRBD1 (6 bases). The length of the CDR3 is 13 residues. The V gene lost 6 bases and the J gene lost 3 bases, with 11 bases spanning the gap. Germline CDR1 and CDR2: DFQATT and SNEGSKA (reference sequence). The CDR3 loop is CSAPGVANEKLFF. CDR3 DNA: TGCAGTGCACCAGGGGTTGCTAATGAAAAACTGTTTTTT.

This clonotype was observed at least ten times. The V gene is TRBV20-1, the J gene TRBJ2-7, with D unclear. The germline V gene encodes CDR1 DFQATT and CDR2 SNEGSKA (reference sequence). Trimming removed 2 bases from V and 7 bases from J, with 12 bases in between. The CDR3 covers 12 residues. The CDR3, as DNA: TGCAGTGCTAGATGGCCCCCCCTGGAGCAGTACTTC. The encoded protein is CSARWPPLEQYF.